The rows below give T cell receptor beta chains drawn from one sample of a study of blood T cell repertoires in COVID-19. TCRdb keeps only in-frame clones here, not all; method: immunoSEQ multiplex PCR. This table has approximately 70,000 clones, around 80% appearing once. The sample taken for sequencing was peripheral blood. The receptor source for this set is a human donor in a cohort sampled during active COVID-19. CDR3s include the opening cysteine and the closing phenylalanine or tryptophan. The order of the fields is V gene, clone size, J gene, CDR3 protein. Size tells how often a clone was seen (once, few, many) or the class of an expanded clone, and some rows leave it out.

TRBV2	-	TRBJ1-2	CASSVQSGGYTF
TRBV2	few	TRBJ2-6	CASSLSGANVLTF
TRBV10-3	-	TRBJ2-7	CAIGGQTSYEQYF
TRBV10-3	-	TRBJ2-7	CAISDERRSYEQYF
TRBV30	-	TRBJ1-3	CAYILPSGNTIYF
TRBV25-1	once	TRBJ1-4	CASSEYLNEKLFF
TRBV18	few	TRBJ2-2	CASSPNSATGELFF
TRBV5-1	-	TRBJ2-2	CASSSSNSGELFF
TRBV11-2	-	TRBJ2-5	CASSSPGGQETQYF
TRBV18	-	TRBJ2-2	CASSPGTSGHTGELFF
TRBV5-6	-	TRBJ2-3	CASSLIIAGDKDTQYF
TRBV25-1	-	TRBJ2-3	CASSEYRSEVYF
TRBV9	-	TRBJ1-2	CASSSTGTASFYYGYTF
TRBV2	many	TRBJ1-5	CASSFWANQPQHF
TRBV6-1	-	TRBJ1-5	CASSEVGGSQPQHF
TRBV10-2	-	TRBJ2-7	CASIPGGLPSYEQYF
TRBV15	once	TRBJ2-6	CATSRPGGTTGANVLTF
TRBV5-4	-	TRBJ2-7	CASSRYGQAQYF